A single sample gave rise to the 25 T cell receptor beta chains below, sequenced in a study of siplizumab effects on memory and regulatory T cells. TCRdb's table, derived via immunoSEQ multiplex PCR, lists solely in-frame clones and lacks some. The sample lists some 100,000 clones, roughly 96% seen once, with roughly 0.031% in the top ten. Source material: naive CD4+ T cells sorted from blood. The origin of the receptors is a human donor in good health.

This rearrangement joins TRBV19 to TRBJ2-3, with TRBD2 matching over 8 bases. The CDR3 runs 14 residues. J gave up 3 bases and V 4 bases, and 3 bases lay outside the gene matches. Germline CDR1 is LNHDA and CDR2 is SQIVND (reference sequence). The CDR3, as DNA: TGTGCCAGTAGTAATGGCGGGGGGACAGATACGCAGTATTTT. Its protein product is CASSNGGGTDTQYF.

The chain is built from TRBV7-3 and TRBJ1-3; D is possibly TRBD1 (5 bases). V was cut by 6 bases and J by 3 bases, with 12 bases left in between. CDR3 size: 14 residues. Germline CDR1 and CDR2: SGHTA and FQGTGA. The CDR3 here is CASSSGISGNTIYF. The CDR3 nucleotides are TGTGCCAGCAGTTCAGGGATTAGTGGAAACACCATATATTTT.

The rearrangement uses TRBV7-6 and TRBJ2-2; no firm D call. CDR1 is SGHVS and CDR2 is FNYEAQ in the germline V gene. The CDR3 length is 14 residues. V gave up 5 bases and J gave up 4 bases, with 11 bases separating them. The CDR3 loop is CASSPYSSTGELFF. CDR3 nucleotide sequence: TGTGCCAGCAGCCCATACAGTAGCACCGGGGAGCTGTTTTTT.

The genes are TRBV29-1 and TRBJ2-5, with D possibly TRBD2 on 6 matching bases. From germline, CDR1 is SQVTM and CDR2 ANQGSEA. The length of the CDR3 is 14 residues. Between the trimmed V and J ends, which lost 4 bases and 5 bases, there was a span of 17 bases. CDR3 protein: CSVVPEGLPETQYF. CDR3 DNA sequence: TGCAGCGTTGTCCCGGAGGGACTCCCGGAGACCCAGTACTTC.

The gene calls are TRBV19 and TRBJ2-2; TRBD2 aligns across 11 bases. Germline V gene sequence: CDR1 LNHDA, CDR2 SQIVND (reference sequence). Trimming cost V 5 bases and J 4 bases; bases outside gene matches: 6. The CDR3 has 16 amino acids. The chain's CDR3 is CASSSSGTSGTGELFF. CDR3 nucleotide sequence: TGTGCCAGTAGTTCATCCGGGACTAGCGGCACCGGGGAGCTGTTTTTT.

This clone has a single count. Other DNA sequences within the sample encode an identical CDR3. V usage is TRBV18 and J usage is TRBJ1-5; no firm D call. Germline assignment: CDR1 KGHSH and CDR2 LQKENI. The CDR3 covers 13 residues. V lost 3 bases to trimming and J lost 2 bases, with 5 bases between them. The CDR3 sequence: CASSPPGNQPQHF. In DNA, the CDR3 is TGTGCCAGCTCACCTCCGGGCAATCAGCCCCAGCATTTT.

This chain uses TRBV5-4 with TRBJ2-2; D may correspond to TRBD1 or TRBD2 (6 bases each). Germline V gene sequence: CDR1 SGHNT, CDR2 YYREEE (reference sequence). The CDR3 is made up of 16 amino acids. V was cut by 5 bases and J by 4 bases, with 18 bases left in between. The CDR3 loop reads CASSPGGPLSTGELFF. CDR3 sequence (DNA): TGTGCCAGCAGTCCCGGGGGCCCTCTATCCACCGGGGAGCTGTTTTTT.

This clone was observed once. This chain joins TRBV19 and TRBJ1-1; D is possibly TRBD1 (5 bases). There are 13 residues in the CDR3. Germline V gene data show CDR1 as LNHDA and CDR2 as SQIVND (reference sequence). The V end was cut by 6 bases, the J end by 0 bases, with 8 bases between. The CDR3 loop reads CASRAGLNTEAFF. In DNA, the CDR3 is TGTGCCAGTAGGGCAGGGTTGAACACTGAAGCTTTCTTT.

The V gene is TRBV29-1, the J gene TRBJ1-2; D gene unclear. This CDR3 is built from 11 residues. Germline values: CDR1 SQVTM, CDR2 ANQGSEA. The germline V and J ends were trimmed by 5 bases and 4 bases, with 8 bases remaining between them. The CDR3 region has the DNA TGCAGCGTTTGGGATGGCTATGGCTACACCTTC. As protein: CSVWDGYGYTF.

This chain's CDR3 is CASSPRRAGGYTF. For the CDR3, the DNA is TGTGCCAGCAGCCCGCGACGGGCGGGTGGCTACACCTTC. J is TRBJ1-2 and V is TRBV5-6, with D unclear. V gave up 4 bases and J gave up 7 bases, with 14 bases separating them. The CDR3 totals 13 residues. Germline lookup yields CDR1 SGHDT and CDR2 YYEEEE.

The chain uses TRBV12-5 and TRBJ2-2; a weak D match, TRBD1 (6 bases). The V end was cut by 2 bases, the J end by 1 base, with 14 bases between. Germline loops: CDR1 LGHNT, CDR2 FRNRAP. CDR3 length: 17 residues. CDR3 nucleotide sequence: TGTGCTAGTGGTTTGAGCACAGGGAGCCTGAACACCGGGGAGCTGTTTTTT. This sequence encodes CASGLSTGSLNTGELFF.

The V call is TRBV7-9, the J call TRBJ1-4; weak D call: TRBD1 (5 bases). From germline, CDR1 is SEHNR and CDR2 FQNEAQ (reference sequence). Between the trimmed V and J ends, which lost 0 bases and 8 bases, there was a span of 10 bases. CDR3 length: 14 amino acids. CDR3 amino acids: CASSLAEAGEKLFF. CDR3 nucleotides: TGTGCCAGCAGCTTAGCGGAGGCAGGGGAAAAACTGTTTTTT.

The genes are TRBV5-6 and TRBJ1-2; D remains ambiguous. This CDR3 contains 15 residues. CDR1 SGHDT and CDR2 YYEEEE come from the germline V gene. Trimming removed 4 bases from V and 8 bases from J, with 21 bases in between. The DNA for the CDR3 is TGTGCCAGCAGCCCCCCCTCCGGACGCACGGGGGGCTACACCTTC. Residues: CASSPPSGRTGGYTF.

V is TRBV6-5 and J is TRBJ1-2; possibly TRBD1 for D (6 bases). The germline CDR1 and CDR2 sequences are MNHEY and SVGAGI. The CDR3 has 15 residues. Trimming left V 2 bases short and J 4 bases short, with 14 bases between. The CDR3: CASSYGGAMGYGYTF. The CDR3 DNA follows: TGTGCCAGCAGTTACGGGGGGGCGATGGGCTATGGCTACACCTTC.

For the CDR3, the DNA is TGCGCCAGCAGCTTGGTGGGTAGCGGGGGGCCAACCGAGCAGTACTTC. Protein product: CASSLVGSGGPTEQYF. The chain carries TRBV5-1 and TRBJ2-7, with 10 bases that match TRBD2. The CDR3 extends over 16 amino acids. With V trimmed by 0 bases and J by 6 bases, 9 bases remained unmatched. CDR1 is SGHRS, CDR2 YFSETQ, per germline. Full variable domain (missing parts from reference TRBV5-1 and TRBJ2-7): KAGVTQTPRYLIKTRGQQVTLSCSPISGHRSVSWYQQTPGQGLQFLFEYFSETQRNKGNFPGRFSGRQFSNSRSEMNVSTLELGDSALYLCASSLVGSGGPTEQYFGPGTRLTVT.

V and J are TRBV6-6 and TRBJ1-2; D not resolved. V lost 2 bases, J lost 8 bases, and 9 bases lay in between. The V gene's germline CDR1 is MNHNY and CDR2 SVGAGI (reference sequence). This CDR3 is 12 amino acids long. The CDR3 protein is CASSYRREGYTF. CDR3 DNA sequence: TGTGCCAGCAGTTACCGGAGAGAAGGCTACACCTTC.

The gene calls are TRBV19 and TRBJ1-3, with 7 bases lining up with TRBD1. The CDR3 loop spans 18 amino acids. V was pared by 3 bases and J by 1 base, with 12 bases of the junction left unmatched. Germline loops: CDR1 LNHDA, CDR2 SQIVND (reference sequence). The CDR3 region has the DNA TGTGCCAGTAGTATCATACAGGGGAGAATGCTTTCTGGAAACACCATATATTTT. This translates into CASSIIQGRMLSGNTIYF.

The V call is TRBV5-5, the J call TRBJ1-2; D is unclear. The CDR3 sequence is 15 residues long. Germline lookup yields CDR1 SGHKS and CDR2 YYEKEE (reference sequence). V was clipped by 4 bases and J by 8 bases, with 21 bases between them. The CDR3 bases are TGTGCCAGCAGCGCCGTATTGGGCCCCCTCGGGGGCTACACCTTC. Its protein product is CASSAVLGPLGGYTF.

This chain links TRBV5-4 with TRBJ1-2; D perhaps matches TRBD1 (6 bases). The CDR3 runs 12 residues. V shed 2 bases and J shed 7 bases, with 9 bases lying between them. Per the germline V gene, CDR1 is SGHNT and CDR2 is YYREEE (reference sequence). The CDR3 sequence: CASSFQGFGYTF. The CDR3 DNA reads as TGTGCCAGCAGCTTCCAGGGGTTTGGCTACACCTTC. Looking up the rest from reference TRBV5-4 and TRBJ1-2 gives the full variable domain: ETGVTQSPTHLIKTRGQQVTLRCSSQSGHNTVSWYQQALGQGPQFIFQYYREEENGRGNFPPRFSGLQFPNYSSELNVNALELDDSALYLCASSFQGFGYTFGSGTRLTVV.

Written as DNA, the CDR3 is TGTGCCTGGGCCCAGGAGGGGAACACTGAAGCTTTCTTT. It translates to CAWAQEGNTEAFF. The chain couples TRBV30 to TRBJ1-1; D call uncertain. The germline gives CDR1 GTSNPN, CDR2 SVGIG (reference sequence). The CDR3 sequence is 13 residues long. The V end lost 5 bases, the J end lost 1 base, and 11 bases lay between the germline ends.

J is TRBJ2-5 and V is TRBV7-9; tentative D call: TRBD2 (5 bases). Germline V gives CDR1 SEHNR, CDR2 FQNEAQ (reference sequence). The V gene lost 3 bases and the J gene lost 5 bases, with 13 bases spanning the gap. The CDR3 runs 14 residues. The DNA of the CDR3 is TGTGCCAGCAGCTTTATAGTAGGCGGGGAGACCCAGTACTTC. Its translation: CASSFIVGGETQYF.

The J gene is TRBJ1-5, the V gene TRBV28, with TRBD1 matching over 7 bases. The CDR3 runs to 15 residues. J lost 6 bases, V lost 5 bases, and 10 bases had no gene match. Germline V gene sequence: CDR1 MDHEN, CDR2 SYDVKM. The CDR3 is CASSTGQSRGQPQHF. The CDR3 DNA is TGTGCCAGCAGTACGGGACAGTCTAGAGGTCAGCCCCAGCATTTT.

The rearrangement links TRBV7-9 to TRBJ2-3, with D unresolved. Deletions cut 2 bases from V and 2 bases from J, with 8 bases between. CDR1 is SEHNR, CDR2 FQNEAQ, per germline (reference sequence). This CDR3 has 14 amino acids. The CDR3 coding sequence is TGTGCCAGCAGCTTAAAAGAGTTCACAGATACGCAGTATTTT. The encoded protein is CASSLKEFTDTQYF.

A note on this clone: The sample has other DNA sequences that encode this CDR3 too. The chain joins TRBV20-1 to TRBJ2-7; D remains unclear. The CDR3 has 10 amino acids. Per germline, CDR1 DFQATT and CDR2 SNEGSKA (reference sequence). The V end was cut by 0 bases, the J end by 6 bases, with 3 bases between. This chain's CDR3 is CSARDREQYF. The CDR3, as DNA: TGCAGTGCTAGAGATCGCGAGCAGTACTTC.

The chain carries TRBV20-1 and TRBJ1-1, with D uncertain. V was clipped by 4 bases and J by 4 bases, with 7 bases between them. Germline V lookup: CDR1 DFQATT, CDR2 SNEGSKA (reference sequence). This CDR3 is 11 amino acids long. This CDR3 is CSAIKGTEAFF. CDR3 in DNA: TGCAGTGCTATCAAAGGCACTGAAGCTTTCTTT.